This TCR beta chain was sequenced in a study of control samples from healthy donors and cancer patients. Sequencing used immunoSEQ multiplex PCR; TCRdb keeps in-frame clones, though not all of them. The table includes about 130,000 clones, approximately 92% detected once. Per germline, CDR1 LGHDT and CDR2 YNNKEL (reference sequence). Trimming stripped 5 bases from V and 6 bases from J, with 16 bases between. The length of the CDR3 is 14 residues. The source material was blood. The source is a woman aged 50 to 60 in good health. The chain recombines TRBV3-1 (or the pseudogene TRBV3-2) with TRBJ1-1; no clear D gene. The CDR3 DNA reads as TGTGCCAGCAGCTACGGACGGGGAGGAGCTGAAGCTTTCTTT. The encoded protein is CASSYGRGGAEAFF.